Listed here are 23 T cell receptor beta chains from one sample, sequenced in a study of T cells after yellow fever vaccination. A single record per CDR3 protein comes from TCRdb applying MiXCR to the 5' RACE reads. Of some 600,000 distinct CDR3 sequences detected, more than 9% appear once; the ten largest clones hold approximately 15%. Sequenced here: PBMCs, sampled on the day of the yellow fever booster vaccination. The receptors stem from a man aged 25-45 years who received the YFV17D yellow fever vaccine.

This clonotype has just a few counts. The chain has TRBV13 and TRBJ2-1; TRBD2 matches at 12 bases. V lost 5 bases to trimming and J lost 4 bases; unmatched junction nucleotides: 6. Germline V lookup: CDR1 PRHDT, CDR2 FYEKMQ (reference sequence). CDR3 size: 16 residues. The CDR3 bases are TGTGCCAGCAGCCGCGCGGGACTAGCGGGTTACAATGAGCAGTTCTTC. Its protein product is CASSRAGLAGYNEQFF.

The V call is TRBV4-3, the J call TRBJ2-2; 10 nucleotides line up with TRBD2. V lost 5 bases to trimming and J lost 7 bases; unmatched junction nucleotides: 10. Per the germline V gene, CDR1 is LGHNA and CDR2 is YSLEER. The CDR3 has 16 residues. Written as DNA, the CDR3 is TGCGCCAGCAGCTACTGGCTAGCGGGAGATGGCGGGGAGCTGTTTTTT. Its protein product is CASSYWLAGDGGELFF.

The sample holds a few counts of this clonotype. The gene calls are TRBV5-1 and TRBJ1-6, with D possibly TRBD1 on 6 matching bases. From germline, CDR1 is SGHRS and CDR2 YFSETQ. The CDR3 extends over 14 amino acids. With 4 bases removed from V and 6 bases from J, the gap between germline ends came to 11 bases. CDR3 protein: CASSLSGANSPLHF. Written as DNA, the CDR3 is TGCGCCAGCAGCCTCTCAGGGGCTAATTCACCCCTCCACTTT.

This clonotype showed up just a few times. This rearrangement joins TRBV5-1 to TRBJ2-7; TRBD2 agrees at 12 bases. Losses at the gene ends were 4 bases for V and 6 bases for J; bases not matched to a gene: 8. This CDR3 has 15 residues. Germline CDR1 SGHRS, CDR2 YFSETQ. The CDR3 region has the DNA TGCGCCAGCAGCCAGAGACTAGCGGGAGCCTTCGAGCAGTACTTC. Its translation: CASSQRLAGAFEQYF.

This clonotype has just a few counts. The CDR3 sequence: CASSSDSQSYNEQFF. CDR3 sequence (DNA): TGTGCCAGCAGTTCGGACAGCCAATCCTACAATGAGCAGTTCTTC. V gene TRBV5-8 combines with J gene TRBJ2-1, with a possible D match to TRBD1 (6 bases). CDR1 and CDR2 from the germline V gene are SGHTS and YDEGEE. This CDR3 has 15 amino acids. Trimming removed 5 bases from V and 1 base from J, with 13 bases in between.

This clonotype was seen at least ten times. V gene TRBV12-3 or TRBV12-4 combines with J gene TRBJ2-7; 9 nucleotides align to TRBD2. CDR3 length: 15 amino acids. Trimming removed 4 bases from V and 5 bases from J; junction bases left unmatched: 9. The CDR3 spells CASSSGTSFAHEQYF. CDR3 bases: TGTGCCAGCAGTTCCGGGACTAGCTTTGCCCACGAGCAGTACTTC.

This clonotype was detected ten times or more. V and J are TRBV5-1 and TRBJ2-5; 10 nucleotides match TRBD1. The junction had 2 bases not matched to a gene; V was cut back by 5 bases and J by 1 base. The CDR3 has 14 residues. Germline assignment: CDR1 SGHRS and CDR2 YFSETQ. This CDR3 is CASRWDRGQETQYF. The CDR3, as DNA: TGCGCCAGCAGATGGGACAGGGGCCAAGAGACCCAGTACTTC.

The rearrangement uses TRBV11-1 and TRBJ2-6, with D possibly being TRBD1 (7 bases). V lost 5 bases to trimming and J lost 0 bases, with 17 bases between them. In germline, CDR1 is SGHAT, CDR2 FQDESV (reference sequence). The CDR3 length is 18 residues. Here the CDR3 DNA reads TGTGCCAGCAGCCCGCGGGACAGATCGGGCTCTGGGGCCAACGTCCTGACTTTC. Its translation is CASSPRDRSGSGANVLTF.

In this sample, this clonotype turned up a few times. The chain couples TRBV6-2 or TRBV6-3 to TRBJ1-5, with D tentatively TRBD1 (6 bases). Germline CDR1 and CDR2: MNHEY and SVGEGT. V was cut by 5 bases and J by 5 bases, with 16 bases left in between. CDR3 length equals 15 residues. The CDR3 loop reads CASSTGTKRDQPQHF. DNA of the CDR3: TGTGCCAGCAGTACCGGGACAAAAAGGGATCAGCCCCAGCATTTT.

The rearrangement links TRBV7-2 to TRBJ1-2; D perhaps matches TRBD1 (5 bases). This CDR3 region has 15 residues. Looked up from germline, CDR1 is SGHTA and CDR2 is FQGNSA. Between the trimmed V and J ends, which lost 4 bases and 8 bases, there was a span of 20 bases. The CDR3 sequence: CASSSPVGGGGGYTF. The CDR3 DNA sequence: TGTGCCAGCAGCTCTCCCGTGGGGGGGGGAGGCGGCTACACCTTC.

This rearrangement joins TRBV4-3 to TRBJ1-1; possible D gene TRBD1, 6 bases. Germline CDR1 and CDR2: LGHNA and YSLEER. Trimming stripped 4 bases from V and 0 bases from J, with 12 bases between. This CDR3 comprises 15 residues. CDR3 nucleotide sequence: TGCGCCAGCAGCCCCATACAGGGTTTGAACACTGAAGCTTTCTTT. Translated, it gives CASSPIQGLNTEAFF.

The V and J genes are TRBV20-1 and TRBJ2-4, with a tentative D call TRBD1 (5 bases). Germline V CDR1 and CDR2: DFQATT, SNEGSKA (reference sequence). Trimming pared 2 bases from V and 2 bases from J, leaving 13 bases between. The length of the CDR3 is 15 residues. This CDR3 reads CSARRQFDSKNIQYF. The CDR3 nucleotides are TGCAGTGCTAGAAGACAGTTCGACTCCAAAAACATTCAGTACTTC.

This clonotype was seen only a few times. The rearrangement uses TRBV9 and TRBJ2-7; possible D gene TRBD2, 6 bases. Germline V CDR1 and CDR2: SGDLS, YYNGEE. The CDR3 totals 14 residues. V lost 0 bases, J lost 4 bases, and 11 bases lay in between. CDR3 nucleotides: TGTGCCAGCAGCGTAGCGGGAGTTGGGTACGAGCAGTACTTC. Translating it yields CASSVAGVGYEQYF.

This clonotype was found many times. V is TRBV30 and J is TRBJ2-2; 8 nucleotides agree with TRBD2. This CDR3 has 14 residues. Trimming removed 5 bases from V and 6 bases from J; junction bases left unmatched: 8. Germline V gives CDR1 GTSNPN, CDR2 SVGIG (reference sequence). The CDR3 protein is CAWDSGRSSGELFF. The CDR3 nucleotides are TGTGCCTGGGACAGCGGGAGAAGTTCCGGGGAGCTGTTTTTT. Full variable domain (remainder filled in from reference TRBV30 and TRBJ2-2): SQTIHQWPATLVQPVGSPLSLECTVEGTSNPNLYWYRQAAGRGLQLLFYSVGIGQISSEVPQNLSASRPQDRQFILSSKKLLLSDSGFYLCAWDSGRSSGELFFGEGSRLTVL.

CDR3 bases: TGCAGCGCCAGTAGGGGGACTAGGGCAGGAGAGCAGTACTTC. Its protein is CSASRGTRAGEQYF. The chain uses TRBV29-1 and TRBJ2-7; 8 nucleotides agree with TRBD2. CDR1 and CDR2 from the germline V gene are SQVTM and ANQGSEA. V was pared by 7 bases and J by 7 bases, with 15 bases of the junction left unmatched. The CDR3 runs 14 residues.

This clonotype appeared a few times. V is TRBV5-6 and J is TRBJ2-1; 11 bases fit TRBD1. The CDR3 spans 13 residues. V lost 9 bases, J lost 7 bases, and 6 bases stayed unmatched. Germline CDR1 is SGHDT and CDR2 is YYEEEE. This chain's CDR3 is CATGQGAGNEQFF. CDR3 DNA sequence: TGTGCCACCGGACAGGGGGCGGGTAATGAGCAGTTCTTC.

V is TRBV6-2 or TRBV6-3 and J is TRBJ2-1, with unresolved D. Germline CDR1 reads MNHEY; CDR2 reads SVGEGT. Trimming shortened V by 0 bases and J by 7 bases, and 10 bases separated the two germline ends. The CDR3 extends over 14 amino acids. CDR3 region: CASSYSSRDNEQFF. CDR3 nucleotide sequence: TGTGCCAGCAGTTACTCTAGTAGGGATAATGAGCAGTTCTTC.

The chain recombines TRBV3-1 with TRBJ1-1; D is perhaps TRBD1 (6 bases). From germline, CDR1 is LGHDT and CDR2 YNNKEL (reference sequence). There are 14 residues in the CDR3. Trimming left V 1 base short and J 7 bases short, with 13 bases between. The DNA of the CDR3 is TGTGCCAGCAGCCAAGTCAGGGGTTTAAGTGAAGCTTTCTTT. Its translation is CASSQVRGLSEAFF.

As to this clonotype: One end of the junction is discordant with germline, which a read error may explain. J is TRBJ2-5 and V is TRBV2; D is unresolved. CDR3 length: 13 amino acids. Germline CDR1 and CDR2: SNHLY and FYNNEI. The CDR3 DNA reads TGTGCCAGCACTGAAGGGCTACAAGAGACCCAGTACTTC. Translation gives CASTEGLQETQYF.

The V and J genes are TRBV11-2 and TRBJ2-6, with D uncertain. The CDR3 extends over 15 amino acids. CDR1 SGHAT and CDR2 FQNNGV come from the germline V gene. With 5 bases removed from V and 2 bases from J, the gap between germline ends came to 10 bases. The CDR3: CASSHVTTGANVLTF. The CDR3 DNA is TGTGCCAGCAGCCACGTGACAACTGGGGCCAACGTCCTGACTTTC. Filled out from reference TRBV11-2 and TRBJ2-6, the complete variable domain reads EAGVAQSPRYKIIEKRQSVAFWCNPISGHATLYWYQQILGQGPKLLIQFQNNGVVDDSQLPKDRFSAERLKGVDSTLKIQPAKLEDSAVYLCASSHVTTGANVLTFGAGSRLTVL.

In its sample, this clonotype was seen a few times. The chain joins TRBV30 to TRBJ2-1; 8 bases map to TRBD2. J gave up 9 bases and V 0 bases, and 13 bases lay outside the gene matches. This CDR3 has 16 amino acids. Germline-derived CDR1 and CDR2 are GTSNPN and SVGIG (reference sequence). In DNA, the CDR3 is TGTGCCTGGAGTGTGGGCCCTAGCGGGCCCCTGGGTGAGCAGTTCTTC. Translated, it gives CAWSVGPSGPLGEQFF.

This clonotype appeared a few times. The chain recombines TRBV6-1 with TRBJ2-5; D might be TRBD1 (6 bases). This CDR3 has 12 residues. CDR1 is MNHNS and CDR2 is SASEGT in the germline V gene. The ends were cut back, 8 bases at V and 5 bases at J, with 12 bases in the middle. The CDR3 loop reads CASGGRAETQYF. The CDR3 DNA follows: TGTGCCAGCGGGGGCAGGGCGGAGACCCAGTACTTC.

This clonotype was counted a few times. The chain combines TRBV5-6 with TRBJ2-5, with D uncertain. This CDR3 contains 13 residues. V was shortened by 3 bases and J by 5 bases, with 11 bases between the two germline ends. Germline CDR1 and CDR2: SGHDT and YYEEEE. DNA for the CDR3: TGTGCCAGCAGCTATCACCGGGCGGAGACCCAGTACTTC. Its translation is CASSYHRAETQYF.